The 23 T cell receptor beta chains reported below all come from one sample, sequenced in a study of shared clonotypes between healthy human individuals. Measured with immunoSEQ multiplex PCR; TCRdb has only the in-frame clones, and not every one. The sample records 2 million to 2.5 million clones, around 95% being singletons. Sequencing used naive CD4+ T cells sorted from blood. Subset denoted: CD45RA+ positively selected. Every receptor here comes from a man aged 18 to 30 in good health.

This chain connects TRBV5-1 to TRBJ2-3, with D uncertain. The germline V and J ends were trimmed by 3 bases and 5 bases, with 19 bases remaining between them. The CDR3 loop spans 16 amino acids. Germline V gene data show CDR1 as SGHRS and CDR2 as YFSETQ. This CDR3 reads CASSSVLLGSVDTQYF. The CDR3 DNA reads as TGCGCCAGCAGCTCCGTGTTGCTAGGGTCGGTAGATACGCAGTATTTT. The full variable domain, with the rest looked up from reference TRBV5-1 and TRBJ2-3, is KAGVTQTPRYLIKTRGQQVTLSCSPISGHRSVSWYQQTPGQGLQFLFEYFSETQRNKGNFPGRFSGRQFSNSRSEMNVSTLELGDSALYLCASSSVLLGSVDTQYFGPGTRLTVL.

The V call is TRBV28, the J call TRBJ1-4; D call uncertain. Trimming removed 6 bases at V and 5 bases at J, with 16 bases between. This CDR3 has 15 residues. CDR1 is MDHEN and CDR2 is SYDVKM in the germline V gene. CDR3 nucleotide sequence: TGTGCCAGCAGCTTACAAGGGAAAGGGAATGAAAAACTGTTTTTT. Its translation is CASSLQGKGNEKLFF. Filled out from reference TRBV28 and TRBJ1-4, the complete variable domain reads DVKVTQSSRYLVKRTGEKVFLECVQDMDHENMFWYRQDPGLGLRLIYFSYDVKMKEKGDIPEGYSVSREKKERFSLILESASTNQTSMYLCASSLQGKGNEKLFFGSGTQLSVL.

The chain recombines TRBV30 with TRBJ2-1; a possible D gene is TRBD2 (6 bases). This CDR3 is built from 19 residues. Trimming shortened V by 0 bases and J by 3 bases, and 24 bases separated the two germline ends. Germline CDR1 and CDR2: GTSNPN and SVGIG (reference sequence). CDR3 region: CAWSVRGGRARGGYNEQFF. The CDR3 nucleotides are TGTGCCTGGAGTGTAAGGGGAGGTCGAGCAAGAGGTGGCTACAATGAGCAGTTCTTC.

This clone appeared a few times. This sequence joins TRBV7-2 and TRBJ1-2; 7 bases fit TRBD1. Looked up from germline, CDR1 is SGHTA and CDR2 is FQGNSA. This CDR3 has 14 residues. The junction had 3 bases not matched to a gene; V was cut back by 1 base and J by 4 bases. Written as DNA, the CDR3 is TGTGCCAGCAGCTTAGGGACAGGCTCCTATGGCTACACCTTC. This gives the protein CASSLGTGSYGYTF.

This clone appeared a single time. The V gene is TRBV5-1, the J gene TRBJ2-2; D is possibly TRBD1 (6 bases). Between the trimmed V and J ends, which lost 6 bases and 7 bases, there was a span of 16 bases. The CDR3 runs to 14 residues. Germline assignment: CDR1 SGHRS and CDR2 YFSETQ. CDR3 coding DNA: TGCGCCAGCACCTCAGGGGATCCGAACGGGGAGCTGTTTTTT. This gives the protein CASTSGDPNGELFF.

About this clone: Germline and junction disagree at one end, which may indicate a read error. The V and J genes are TRBV7-9 and TRBJ2-1; either TRBD1 or TRBD2 may fit D (5 bases each). Germline V gene lookup returns CDR1 SEHNR and CDR2 FQNEAQ (reference sequence). The CDR3 length is 14 residues. CDR3 nucleotide sequence: TGTGCCAGCAGCTCGGGACCCTCCCACAATGAGCAGTTCTTC. Amino acid sequence: CASSSGPSHNEQFF.

The chain is built from TRBV11-3 and TRBJ2-3; D unresolved. The V end was cut by 1 base, the J end by 4 bases, with 9 bases between. Per germline, CDR1 SGHNT and CDR2 YENEEA. The CDR3 has 14 residues. The CDR3 protein is CASSLGSLPDTQYF. The CDR3 DNA sequence: TGTGCCAGCAGCTTAGGGTCCCTGCCAGATACGCAGTATTTT. The whole variable domain, filled in from reference TRBV11-3 and TRBJ2-3, reads EAGVVQSPRYKIIEKKQPVAFWCNPISGHNTLYWYLQNLGQGPELLIRYENEEAVDDSQLPKDRFSAERLKGVDSTLKIQPAELGDSAVYLCASSLGSLPDTQYFGPGTRLTVL.

The chain combines TRBV30 with TRBJ1-2; 12 nucleotides match TRBD1. The CDR3 is 14 residues long. V trimming: 6 bases; J trimming: 4 bases; junction bases outside the gene matches: 6. Germline V gene data show CDR1 as GTSNPN and CDR2 as SVGIG (reference sequence). CDR3 sequence: CACRGTGGPYGYTF. In DNA, the CDR3 is TGTGCCTGCCGGGGGACAGGGGGCCCCTATGGCTACACCTTC.

Turning to this clone: The sample contains more than one DNA sequence encoding this CDR3. This chain uses TRBV10-1 with TRBJ1-2; no reliable D call. V was cut by 4 bases and J by 0 bases, with 6 bases left in between. This CDR3 has 13 amino acids. Germline assignment: CDR1 WNHNN and CDR2 SYGVQD (reference sequence). CDR3 protein: CASSVDPNYGYTF. In nucleotides, the CDR3 is TGCGCCAGCAGTGTCGATCCTAACTATGGCTACACCTTC.

The CDR3 here is CASSQETQPPLHF. The CDR3 coding sequence is TGCGCCAGCAGCCAAGAGACACAGCCACCCCTCCACTTT. The chain links TRBV4-1 to TRBJ1-6; D is unclear. The germline V gene encodes CDR1 MGHRA and CDR2 YSYEKL. There are 13 residues in the CDR3. The germline V and J ends were trimmed by 0 bases and 11 bases, with 8 bases remaining between them.

The rearrangement joins TRBV6-1 to TRBJ2-2, with 13 bases matching TRBD2. Trimming removed 6 bases from V and 7 bases from J; junction bases left unmatched: 5. This CDR3 has 15 amino acids. The germline CDR1 and CDR2 sequences are MNHNS and SASEGT. CDR3 bases: TGTGCCAGCAGAGGACTAGCGGGAGTGGGCGGGGAGCTGTTTTTT. It is translated as CASRGLAGVGGELFF.

This chain connects TRBV2 to TRBJ2-1; 7 nucleotides agree with TRBD1. The CDR3 has 14 residues. In germline, CDR1 is SNHLY, CDR2 FYNNEI. J gave up 2 bases and V 6 bases, and 4 bases lay outside the gene matches. The CDR3: CASRPGQPYNEQFF. The CDR3 region has the DNA TGTGCCAGCAGACCGGGACAGCCCTACAATGAGCAGTTCTTC.

The chain employs TRBV6-6 and TRBJ2-4; D unclear. The CDR3 contains 12 residues. Germline assignment: CDR1 MNHNY and CDR2 SVGAGI (reference sequence). V gave up 7 bases and J gave up 4 bases, with 8 bases separating them. Here the CDR3 DNA reads TGTGCCAGCACTCATATTAAAAACATTCAGTACTTC. Translation: CASTHIKNIQYF.

This clone occurred once. The CDR3 DNA is TGTGCCAGCTCACCAGACAGGGGGCGCAACATTCAGTACTTC. Protein product: CASSPDRGRNIQYF. The chain uses TRBV18 and TRBJ2-4, with 10 bases fitting TRBD1. This CDR3 comprises 14 residues. Germline V gene data show CDR1 as KGHSH and CDR2 as LQKENI. With 2 bases clipped from V and 7 bases from J, the junction kept 2 bases outside the gene matches.

The gene calls are TRBV19 and TRBJ2-3; D call uncertain. The CDR3 length is 15 residues. The V and J ends lost 3 bases and 3 bases respectively, with 13 bases between them. CDR1 LNHDA and CDR2 SQIVND come from the germline V gene (reference sequence). The CDR3 sequence is CASSISVRQTDTQYF. The CDR3 DNA sequence: TGTGCCAGTAGTATTAGTGTACGCCAAACAGATACGCAGTATTTT.

This clone was seen once. V is TRBV5-4 and J is TRBJ2-7, with 8 nucleotides matching TRBD1. The germline CDR1 and CDR2 sequences are SGHNT and YYREEE (reference sequence). The CDR3 is made up of 14 amino acids. V lost 4 bases, J lost 3 bases, and 6 bases stayed unmatched. The CDR3 spells CASSTRQGNYEQYF. CDR3 bases: TGTGCCAGCAGCACCAGACAGGGGAACTACGAGCAGTACTTC.

About this clone itself: The same CDR3 can be traced to other DNA sequences in this sample. V and J are TRBV11-2 and TRBJ2-2, with D maybe TRBD1 (6 bases). V was clipped by 2 bases and J by 1 base, with 8 bases between them. In germline, CDR1 is SGHAT, CDR2 FQNNGV. This CDR3 is built from 15 residues. CDR3 protein: CASSLRGQNTGELFF. CDR3 nucleotides: TGTGCCAGCAGCTTAAGGGGACAGAACACCGGGGAGCTGTTTTTT.

Points on this clone: Different DNA sequences within this sample yield the same CDR3. The chain employs TRBV6-5 and TRBJ2-1, with TRBD2 identical over 10 bases. There are 14 residues in the CDR3. Looked up from germline, CDR1 is MNHEY and CDR2 is SVGAGI. V gave up 5 bases and J gave up 4 bases; unmatched junction bases: 2. CDR3 amino acids: CASSSGGAYNEQFF. DNA of the CDR3: TGTGCCAGCAGTAGCGGGGGGGCTTACAATGAGCAGTTCTTC.

The rearrangement links TRBV28 to TRBJ1-6; tentatively, D is TRBD1 (5 bases). Germline loops: CDR1 MDHEN, CDR2 SYDVKM. Trimming took off 6 bases at V and 2 bases at J, with 11 bases between the two ends. This CDR3 spans 15 amino acids. The CDR3 bases are TGTGCCAGCAGGCCGCGGGGGGCCTATAATTCACCCCTCCACTTT. The encoded protein is CASRPRGAYNSPLHF.

This clone has just one count. The V call is TRBV5-4, the J call TRBJ1-1; 9 bases align to TRBD1. The CDR3 extends over 14 amino acids. V lost 1 base, J lost 8 bases, and 6 bases stayed unmatched. Germline loops: CDR1 SGHNT, CDR2 YYREEE (reference sequence). The CDR3 here is CASSLMGQGVEAFF. The CDR3 DNA reads as TGTGCCAGCAGCTTGATGGGACAGGGAGTGGAAGCTTTCTTT.

Notes on this clone: Other nucleotide sequences from this sample produce the same CDR3. The V call is TRBV11-2, the J call TRBJ2-3, with D hard to call. CDR1 and CDR2 (germline): SGHAT, FQNNGV. The CDR3 extends over 13 amino acids. Deletions cut 0 bases from V and 3 bases from J, with 4 bases between. The DNA for the CDR3 is TGTGCCAGCAGCTTAGATAGGACAGATACGCAGTATTTT. It specifies CASSLDRTDTQYF.

J is TRBJ2-7 and V is TRBV7-2; D is uncertain. Germline values: CDR1 SGHTA, CDR2 FQGNSA. This CDR3 is built from 14 residues. Deletions cut 1 base from V and 2 bases from J, with 9 bases between. CDR3 region: CASSLGSFAYEQYF. The CDR3 DNA follows: TGTGCCAGCAGCTTAGGGAGTTTTGCCTACGAGCAGTACTTC.

The chain joins TRBV2 to TRBJ1-6; weak D call: TRBD1 (6 bases). The CDR3 loop spans 19 amino acids. V lost 6 bases and J 0 bases, leaving 21 bases between the germline ends. The germline CDR1 and CDR2 sequences are SNHLY and FYNNEI. The CDR3 spells CASSRGAGEASSYNSPLHF. CDR3 DNA: TGTGCCAGCAGCCGGGGTGCAGGGGAGGCCAGCTCCTATAATTCACCCCTCCACTTT.